This T cell receptor beta chain emerged from a study of CD8+CD57+ T cells in acquired aplastic anemia. Study results and limitations: Shared by patients and controls, 25 to 30 CD8+ CDR3s were abundant in patients.

TCR beta VDJ combinations and CDR3 sequences were profiled from genomic DNA. A single record per CDR3 protein comes from TCRdb applying MiXCR to the reads. The sample lists 200,000 to 250,000 distinct CDR3 sequences; around 60% were seen once. A remark on this clonotype: Its target is unknown.

V shed 4 bases, J shed 0 bases, and the junction held 5 bases outside the gene matches. In germline, CDR1 is LGHNA, CDR2 YNFKEQ. The CDR3 totals 17 residues. Specimen: sorted CD4+, CD8+, or CD8+CD57+ T cells (not recorded which) from PBMCs. This chain connects TRBV4-2 to TRBJ2-3; 12 bases are shared with TRBD2. This TCR came from a human donor in good health. CDR3 sequence (DNA): TGTGCCAGCAGCCTTCTAGCGGGAGGGCCTAGCACAGATACGCAGTATTTT. Its protein product is CASSLLAGGPSTDTQYF.